This entry lists 28 T cell receptor beta chains sequenced from one sample in a study of blood T cell repertoires in COVID-19. The assay was immunoSEQ multiplex PCR, and TCRdb's table has in-frame clones only and misses some. The sample records around 140,000 clones, about 87% being singletons. Sequencing input: peripheral blood. Receptors originate from a woman in her fifties or sixties with active or convalescent COVID-19.

This rearrangement joins TRBV19 to TRBJ2-7; possible D gene TRBD1, 6 bases. Trimming stripped 10 bases from V and 3 bases from J, with 16 bases between. The CDR3 runs to 13 residues. CDR1 and CDR2 (germline): LNHDA, SQIVND (reference sequence). For the CDR3, the DNA is TGTGCCACCTCGGCTGGACAGAACTACGAGCAGTACTTC. Protein: CATSAGQNYEQYF.

The sample holds a few counts of this clone. The chain employs TRBV7-2 and TRBJ1-4, with D possibly being TRBD1 (6 bases). The CDR3 totals 14 residues. V shed 4 bases and J shed 7 bases, with 13 bases lying between them. The germline V gene encodes CDR1 SGHTA and CDR2 FQGNSA. As DNA, the CDR3 is TGTGCCAGCAGCTCAACAGGGTTTGCTGAAAAACTGTTTTTT. Its translation: CASSSTGFAEKLFF.

J is TRBJ2-5 and V is TRBV7-2, with 7 nucleotides matching TRBD1. Losses at the gene ends were 2 bases for V and 5 bases for J; bases not matched to a gene: 11. This CDR3 comprises 16 residues. CDR1 and CDR2 (germline): SGHTA, FQGNSA. The chain's CDR3 is CASSLTQTGWGETQYF. For the CDR3, the DNA is TGTGCCAGCAGCTTAACCCAGACAGGGTGGGGGGAGACCCAGTACTTC.

The chain has TRBV6-9 and TRBJ1-3, with D possibly TRBD1 on 6 matching bases. There are 16 residues in the CDR3. Trimming took 3 bases from V and 0 from J, leaving 12 bases between them. Germline CDR1 is MNHGY and CDR2 is SVAAGI. The CDR3 DNA reads as TGTGCCAGCAGTTACCTCGACAGGCCCTCTGGAAACACCATATATTTT. Protein sequence: CASSYLDRPSGNTIYF.

The chain combines TRBV27 with TRBJ1-1; D gene uncertain. The germline CDR1 and CDR2 sequences are MNHEY and SMNVEV (reference sequence). The V gene lost 0 bases and the J gene lost 0 bases, with 11 bases spanning the gap. The CDR3 covers 16 residues. The CDR3 DNA is TGTGCCAGCAGTTTATCGGTCCAGGTGATGAACACTGAAGCTTTCTTT. Translation gives CASSLSVQVMNTEAFF.

V usage is TRBV7-3 and J usage is TRBJ2-1, with TRBD2 identical over 9 bases. CDR3 size: 16 residues. Germline CDR1 SGHTA, CDR2 FQGTGA. V lost 4 bases, J lost 7 bases, and 11 bases stayed unmatched. The CDR3 bases are TGTGCCAGCAGCTCCCCGGGAGCGGGAGGAAGGAATGAGCAGTTCTTC. It yields the protein CASSSPGAGGRNEQFF.

The chain couples TRBV7-2 to TRBJ1-3, with D maybe TRBD1 (6 bases). This CDR3 is 16 amino acids long. The germline V gene encodes CDR1 SGHTA and CDR2 FQGNSA. V lost 4 bases and J lost 1, with 14 bases in between. CDR3 in DNA: TGTGCCAGCAGCTCGACAGGTAGAACTTCTGGAAACACCATATATTTT. Translating it yields CASSSTGRTSGNTIYF.

This chain connects TRBV6-2 or TRBV6-3 to TRBJ1-2; no clear D. V lost 4 bases to trimming and J lost 0 bases, with 6 bases between them. Germline lookup yields CDR1 MNHEY and CDR2 SVGEGT. The CDR3 is 13 residues long. CDR3 amino acids: CASSSRANYGYTF. CDR3 in DNA: TGTGCCAGCAGTTCTCGGGCTAACTATGGCTACACCTTC.

CDR3 DNA: TGTGCCAGCAGCTTCGGGGCGGGAGTCGGCAATGAGCAGTTCTTC. Translated: CASSFGAGVGNEQFF. The J gene is TRBJ2-1, the V gene TRBV7-8, with 7 bases that match TRBD2. The CDR3 contains 15 residues. Germline CDR1 is SGHVS and CDR2 is FQNEAQ. The ends lost 3 bases at V and 6 bases at J; junction bases unmatched: 8.

This rearrangement joins TRBV28 to TRBJ1-3; no firm D call. This CDR3 has 15 amino acids. Germline CDR1 is MDHEN and CDR2 is SYDVKM. Trimming pared 2 bases from V and 0 bases from J, leaving 8 bases between. Here the CDR3 DNA reads TGTGCCAGCAGTTTAAGCACTTACTCTGGAAACACCATATATTTT. Translated: CASSLSTYSGNTIYF.

This clone is a singleton in its sample. The CDR3 nucleotides read TGTGCCATCAGTGAGTCGGGACAGGGAGCGAACACTGAAGCTTTCTTT. Amino acid sequence: CAISESGQGANTEAFF. V usage is TRBV10-3 and J usage is TRBJ1-1; 9 bases agree with TRBD1. The trim removed 0 bases at V and 1 base at J, leaving 3 bases unmatched. The length of the CDR3 is 16 residues. The germline V gene encodes CDR1 ENHRY and CDR2 SYGVKD.

This rearrangement joins TRBV3-1 (or the pseudogene TRBV3-2) to TRBJ1-5, with D uncertain. The CDR3 loop spans 13 amino acids. CDR1 and CDR2 from the germline V gene are LGHDT and YNNKEL (reference sequence). Trimming took 0 bases from V and 5 from J, leaving 5 bases between them. CDR3 in DNA: TGTGCCAGCAGCCAAGACGGGTATCAGCCCCAGCATTTT. It codes for CASSQDGYQPQHF.

The genes are TRBV27 and TRBJ2-6; D gene unclear. V was shortened by 4 bases and J by 0 bases, with 7 bases between the two germline ends. The germline V gene encodes CDR1 MNHEY and CDR2 SMNVEV (reference sequence). The CDR3 contains 15 residues. The CDR3 loop is CASSSYSSGANVLTF. As DNA, the CDR3 is TGTGCCAGCAGTTCATATAGCTCTGGGGCCAACGTCCTGACTTTC.

This chain joins TRBV6-1 and TRBJ2-2, with 8 bases fitting TRBD2. Germline loops: CDR1 MNHNS, CDR2 SASEGT. V was clipped by 1 base and J by 0 bases; unmatched bases: 4. The CDR3 totals 17 residues. As DNA, the CDR3 is TGTGCCAGCAGTGAAGATTTAGCGGGGACGAACACCGGGGAGCTGTTTTTT. This sequence encodes CASSEDLAGTNTGELFF.

This chain connects TRBV9 to TRBJ1-2; a weak D match, TRBD1 (6 bases). Germline CDR1 SGDLS, CDR2 YYNGEE. Trimming took off 4 bases at V and 8 bases at J, with 18 bases between the two ends. The CDR3 totals 14 residues. CDR3 in DNA: TGTGCCAGCAGCCCAGGGGAGGGACTCTACGGCTACACCTTC. Translated: CASSPGEGLYGYTF.

The chain carries TRBV5-1 and TRBJ2-3; maybe TRBD1 (6 bases). Trimming stripped 0 bases from V and 6 bases from J, with 8 bases between. This CDR3 region has 13 residues. Germline V lookup: CDR1 SGHRS, CDR2 YFSETQ. The CDR3 sequence: CASSLERGDTQYF. In DNA, the CDR3 is TGCGCCAGCAGCTTGGAGAGGGGGGATACGCAGTATTTT.

The chain is built from TRBV5-5 and TRBJ2-1, with 10 positions matching TRBD1. The V segment lost 3 bases and the J segment 7 bases; nucleotides outside the gene matches: 10. This CDR3 is built from 16 residues. Germline V gene sequence: CDR1 SGHKS, CDR2 YYEKEE (reference sequence). CDR3 nucleotide sequence: TGTGCCAGCAGCTCGACAGGGGGCGCTTCGGGGAATGAGCAGTTCTTC. Amino acids: CASSSTGGASGNEQFF.

The rearrangement links TRBV18 to TRBJ1-2; 10 positions match TRBD1. The germline gives CDR1 KGHSH, CDR2 LQKENI. V shed 3 bases and J 8 bases; nucleotides not matched to a gene: 6. This CDR3 spans 14 amino acids. Here the CDR3 DNA reads TGTGCCAGCTCACCTCTAGGGACAGGGGACGGCTACACCTTC. It yields the protein CASSPLGTGDGYTF.

The chain recombines TRBV19 with TRBJ2-1; the match to TRBD1 covers 8 bases. V lost 7 bases and J lost 2; bases outside the gene matches: 7. CDR1 is LNHDA, CDR2 SQIVND, per germline (reference sequence). This CDR3 contains 15 residues. Written as DNA, the CDR3 is TGTGCCAGTACCCTAGGGACAGGTGCCTACAATGAGCAGTTCTTC. Encoded protein: CASTLGTGAYNEQFF.

The V call is TRBV5-1, the J call TRBJ1-1; no clear D gene. With 2 bases removed from V and 1 base from J, the gap between germline ends came to 9 bases. Germline CDR1 reads SGHRS; CDR2 reads YFSETQ. This CDR3 contains 14 residues. This CDR3 reads CASSFGSGNTEAFF. DNA of the CDR3: TGCGCCAGCAGCTTCGGGTCGGGGAACACTGAAGCTTTCTTT.

This chain joins TRBV19 and TRBJ2-3; 11 bases are shared with TRBD1. Germline assignment: CDR1 LNHDA and CDR2 SQIVND (reference sequence). The CDR3 length is 14 residues. CDR3 DNA sequence: TGTGCGTCCATGGACAGGGGGCTTTCGGATACGCAGTATTTT. Protein sequence: CASMDRGLSDTQYF. Drawing the rest from reference TRBV19 and TRBJ2-3, the complete variable domain is DGGITQSPKYLFRKEGQNVTLSCEQNLNHDAMYWYRQDPGQGLRLIYYSQIVNDFQKGDIAEGYSVSREKKESFPLTVTSAQKNPTAFYLCASMDRGLSDTQYFGPGTRLTVL.

CDR3 sequence: CASSSTQHTGELFF. In DNA form, the CDR3 reads TGTGCCAGCTCATCGACACAACACACCGGGGAGCTGTTTTTT. The chain links TRBV18 to TRBJ2-2; D is undetermined. The CDR3 is 14 residues long. V was pared by 5 bases and J by 3 bases, with 10 bases between. Germline V gives CDR1 KGHSH, CDR2 LQKENI.

The rearrangement links TRBV4-1 to TRBJ1-1; 8 nucleotides match TRBD1. The CDR3 is 16 amino acids. Germline lookup yields CDR1 MGHRA and CDR2 YSYEKL. V was clipped by 1 base and J by 2 bases; unmatched bases: 6. The CDR3 DNA sequence: TGCGCCAGCAGCCAAGGACCGGGACAGGCAAACACTGAAGCTTTCTTT. Encoded protein: CASSQGPGQANTEAFF.

The chain recombines TRBV2 with TRBJ2-5, with 10 nucleotides matching TRBD1. The CDR3 has 15 amino acids. Per germline, CDR1 SNHLY and CDR2 FYNNEI. Trimming removed 0 bases from V and 6 bases from J; junction bases left unmatched: 4. CDR3 residues: CASSEAGQGKQTQYF. For the CDR3, the DNA is TGTGCCAGCAGTGAAGCGGGACAGGGGAAGCAGACCCAGTACTTC.

V is TRBV14 and J is TRBJ1-1, with 7 bases aligning to TRBD1. V was clipped by 4 bases and J by 1 base; unmatched bases: 12. This CDR3 is built from 17 residues. CDR1 and CDR2 (germline): SGHDN, FVKESK. In nucleotides, the CDR3 is TGTGCCAGCAGCCGATCGTCTGCAGGACAGGAGAACACTGAAGCTTTCTTT. Protein product: CASSRSSAGQENTEAFF.

V gene TRBV30 combines with J gene TRBJ2-5; D unclear. V was shortened by 3 bases and J by 4 bases, with 3 bases between the two germline ends. Germline assignment: CDR1 GTSNPN and CDR2 SVGIG (reference sequence). The CDR3 consists of 10 residues. CDR3 loop: CAWSRETQYF. The CDR3, as DNA: TGTGCCTGGAGCCGAGAGACCCAGTACTTC.

V is TRBV30 and J is TRBJ1-5, with D maybe TRBD1 (6 bases). The CDR3 totals 15 residues. V was cut by 3 bases and J by 4 bases, with 16 bases left in between. Germline CDR1 reads GTSNPN; CDR2 reads SVGIG (reference sequence). CDR3 residues: CAWRATGKKNQPQHF. CDR3 bases: TGTGCCTGGAGGGCCACAGGGAAAAAAAATCAGCCCCAGCATTTT.

The V and J genes are TRBV20-1 and TRBJ1-1; D is undetermined. The CDR3 sequence is 11 residues long. Germline lookup yields CDR1 DFQATT and CDR2 SNEGSKA (reference sequence). V was clipped by 5 bases and J by 7 bases, with 11 bases between them. The CDR3 sequence: CSARRTVEAFF. Written as DNA, the CDR3 is TGCAGTGCTCGAAGAACGGTTGAAGCTTTCTTT.